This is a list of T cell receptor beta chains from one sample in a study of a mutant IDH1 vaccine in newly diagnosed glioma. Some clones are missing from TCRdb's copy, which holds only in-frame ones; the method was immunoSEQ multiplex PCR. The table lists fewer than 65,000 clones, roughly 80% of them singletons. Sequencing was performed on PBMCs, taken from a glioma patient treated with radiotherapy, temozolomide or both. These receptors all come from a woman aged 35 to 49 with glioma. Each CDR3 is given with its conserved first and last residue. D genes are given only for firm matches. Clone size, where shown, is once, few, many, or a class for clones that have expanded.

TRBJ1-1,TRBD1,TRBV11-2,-,TGTGCCAGCAGCTTATTCTCGTGGCAGGGGGCATCCCTTACTGAAGCTTTCTTT,CASSLFSWQGASLTEAFF
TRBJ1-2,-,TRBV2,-,TGTGCCCCGATGGGGGGGCCCAACTATGGCTACACCTTC,CAPMGGPNYGYTF
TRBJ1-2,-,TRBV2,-,TGTGCCAGCAGTGATCCCCACCGGGATTGGGACTATGGCTACACCTTC,CASSDPHRDWDYGYTF
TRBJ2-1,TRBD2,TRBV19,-,TGTGCCAGTAGCAGACTAGCGGGGGGGATAGAGCAGTTCTTC,CASSRLAGGIEQFF
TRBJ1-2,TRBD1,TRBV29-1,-,TGCAGCGTTGAACCCGGGACAGGGCCTCCCAATGGCTACACCTTC,CSVEPGTGPPNGYTF
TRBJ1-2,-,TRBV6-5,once,TGTGCCAGCAGTTCCCAGGGTTCGGTAAACTATGGCTACACCTTC,CASSSQGSVNYGYTF
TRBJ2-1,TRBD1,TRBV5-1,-,TGCGCCAGCAGCTTTGATAGGACAGGGGGAAGGGAGCAGTTCTTC,CASSFDRTGGREQFF
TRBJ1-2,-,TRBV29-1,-,TGCAGCGCGGTCGGGAGGGCCTACGGCTACACCTTC,CSAVGRAYGYTF
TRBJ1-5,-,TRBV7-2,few,TGTGCCAGCAGCTTACACGGATCCAATCAGCCCCAGCATTTT,CASSLHGSNQPQHF
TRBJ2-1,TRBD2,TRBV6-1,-,TGTGCCAGCAGTGCCGGGACTAGTAACAATGAGCAGTTCTTC,CASSAGTSNNEQFF
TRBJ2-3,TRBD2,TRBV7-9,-,TGTGCCAGCAGCTTAGTGCACGGGACTAGCGGGGGAGATACGCAGTATTTT,CASSLVHGTSGGDTQYF
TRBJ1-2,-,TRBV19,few,TGTGCCAGTAGTCTCAGGGAACACTATGGCTACACCTTC,CASSLREHYGYTF
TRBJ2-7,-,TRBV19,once,TGTGCCAGTAGTATTTCCCCGACAAGGTACGAGCAGTACTTC,CASSISPTRYEQYF
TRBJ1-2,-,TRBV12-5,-,TGTGCTAGTGGTTTGGGTAACCATGGCTACACCTTC,CASGLGNHGYTF
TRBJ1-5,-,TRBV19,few,TGTGCCAGTAGTATAGGAGGTACCGCGGGGTCTAGCAATCAGCCCCAGCATTTT,CASSIGGTAGSSNQPQHF
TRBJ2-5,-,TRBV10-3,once,TGTGCCATCAGTGATAAATGGGAGACCCAGTACTTC,CAISDKWETQYF
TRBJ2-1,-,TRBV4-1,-,TGCGCCAGCAGCCATGTAAGGGGGGAGCGTGAGCAGTTCTTC,CASSHVRGEREQFF
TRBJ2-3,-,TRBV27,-,TGTGCCAGCAGTTTCCAAAACCGCCCTTCACCCGATACGCAGTATTTT,CASSFQNRPSPDTQYF
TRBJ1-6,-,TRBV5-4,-,TGTGCCACCACGGACCAGGGATATAATTCACCCCTCCACTTT,CATTDQGYNSPLHF
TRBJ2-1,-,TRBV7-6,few,TGTGCCAGCGGTAGGGGGTTGTTGGATGAGCAGTTCTTC,CASGRGLLDEQFF
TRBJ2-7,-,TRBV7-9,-,TGTGCCAGCAGCCGCCGGGACTTATCCTACGAGCAGTACTTC,CASSRRDLSYEQYF
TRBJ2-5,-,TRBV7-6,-,TGTGCCAGCAGCTTAGGCGGTACAAAGAAGACCCAGTACTTC,CASSLGGTKKTQYF
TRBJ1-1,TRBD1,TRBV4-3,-,TGCGCCAGCACCGAGACAGGGGGGAACACTGAAGCTTTCTTT,CASTETGGNTEAFF
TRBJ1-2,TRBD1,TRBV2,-,TGTGCCAGCAGTGGGGACAGGGCGGACTATGGCTACACCTTC,CASSGDRADYGYTF
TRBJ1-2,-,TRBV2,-,TGTGCCAGCAGGTCAAGGGGCGGCTACACCTTC,CASRSRGGYTF
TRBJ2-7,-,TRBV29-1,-,TGCAGCGTGGGCCGGGACTACGAGCAGTACTTC,CSVGRDYEQYF
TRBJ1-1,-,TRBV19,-,TGTGCCAGTAGGACCTGGGAGGGGGGGAACACTGAAGCTTTCTTT,CASRTWEGGNTEAFF
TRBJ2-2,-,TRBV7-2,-,TGTGCCAGCAGCACAAAAGGGGGGTCCGGGGAGCTGTTTTTT,CASSTKGGSGELFF
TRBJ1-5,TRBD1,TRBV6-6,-,TGTGCCAGCAGTTACCGGGGACAGCTTTCCAATCAGCCCCAGCATTTT,CASSYRGQLSNQPQHF
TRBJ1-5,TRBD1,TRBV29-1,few,TGCAGCGCTGGGACAGCTAGCAATCAGCCCCAGCATTTT,CSAGTASNQPQHF
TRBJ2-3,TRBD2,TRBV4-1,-,TGCGCCAGCAGCCAAGATCGAGGGGGCGGGGGGGCTGTGGATACGCAGTATTTT,CASSQDRGGGGAVDTQYF
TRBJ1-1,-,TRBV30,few,TGTGCCTGGATGCCCCGCGCTGAAGCTTTCTTT,CAWMPRAEAFF
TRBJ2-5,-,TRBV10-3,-,TGTGCCATCAGACTTACAGGGGACGGGGGGGAGACCCAGTACTTC,CAIRLTGDGGETQYF
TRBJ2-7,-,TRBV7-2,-,TGTGCCAGCAGCTTAAGAGACTCTCGGGCCTACGAGCAGTACTTC,CASSLRDSRAYEQYF
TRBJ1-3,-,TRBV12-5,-,TGTGCTAGTGGGCTTGGGGATTCTGGAAACACCATATATTTT,CASGLGDSGNTIYF
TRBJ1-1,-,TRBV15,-,TGTGCCACCAGCAGAGACCCTCAGGGGAACACTGAAGCTTTCTTT,CATSRDPQGNTEAFF
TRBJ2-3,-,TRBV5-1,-,TGCGCCAGCAGCTCCGACTCGGCCGGTACGCAGTATTTT,CASSSDSAGTQYF
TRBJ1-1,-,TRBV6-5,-,TGTGCCAGCAGCCAAGGTGGGGGCTCTGAAGCTTTCTTT,CASSQGGGSEAFF
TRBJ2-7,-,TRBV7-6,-,TGTGCCAGACCCAAGATAGTGGGCTACGAGCAGTACTTC,CARPKIVGYEQYF
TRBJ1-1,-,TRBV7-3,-,TGTGCCAGCAGCTTAGCCCCGCAGGGGATCGGCACTGAAGCTTTCTTT,CASSLAPQGIGTEAFF
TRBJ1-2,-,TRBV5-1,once,TGCGCCAGCAGTTCAGGCTTTGGGAACTATGGCTACACCTTC,CASSSGFGNYGYTF
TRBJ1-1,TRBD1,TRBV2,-,TGTGCCAGTACGGGACAGGGGATGGGGACTGAAGCTTTCTTT,CASTGQGMGTEAFF
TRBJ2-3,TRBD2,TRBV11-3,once,TGTGCCAGCAGCCTAACGACTAGCGGGGGCACAGATACGCAGTATTTT,CASSLTTSGGTDTQYF
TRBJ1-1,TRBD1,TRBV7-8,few,TGTGCCAGCAGCAAAAGGACAGGGGGCTACACTGAAGCTTTCTTT,CASSKRTGGYTEAFF
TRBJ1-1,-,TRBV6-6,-,TGTGCCAGCAGTTACTCGAGAGGGGCCCAGAACACTGAAGCTTTCTTT,CASSYSRGAQNTEAFF
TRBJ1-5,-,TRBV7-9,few,TGTGCCAGCAGCCCGACCCGATGGGATCAGCCCCAGCATTTT,CASSPTRWDQPQHF
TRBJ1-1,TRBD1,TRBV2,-,TGTGCCAGCACCACTCATGCAGGGGGGGCTTTCTTT,CASTTHAGGAFF
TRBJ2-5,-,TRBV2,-,TGTGCCAGCTCCAACTCCTGGGGTAAGGCAGAGACCCAGTACTTC,CASSNSWGKAETQYF
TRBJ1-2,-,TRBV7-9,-,TGTGCCAGCAGTTTATTAGGGTCGGACTACACCTTC,CASSLLGSDYTF
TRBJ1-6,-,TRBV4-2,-,TGTGCCAGCAGCCCAGAGGGACAACGTAATTCACCCCTCCACTTT,CASSPEGQRNSPLHF